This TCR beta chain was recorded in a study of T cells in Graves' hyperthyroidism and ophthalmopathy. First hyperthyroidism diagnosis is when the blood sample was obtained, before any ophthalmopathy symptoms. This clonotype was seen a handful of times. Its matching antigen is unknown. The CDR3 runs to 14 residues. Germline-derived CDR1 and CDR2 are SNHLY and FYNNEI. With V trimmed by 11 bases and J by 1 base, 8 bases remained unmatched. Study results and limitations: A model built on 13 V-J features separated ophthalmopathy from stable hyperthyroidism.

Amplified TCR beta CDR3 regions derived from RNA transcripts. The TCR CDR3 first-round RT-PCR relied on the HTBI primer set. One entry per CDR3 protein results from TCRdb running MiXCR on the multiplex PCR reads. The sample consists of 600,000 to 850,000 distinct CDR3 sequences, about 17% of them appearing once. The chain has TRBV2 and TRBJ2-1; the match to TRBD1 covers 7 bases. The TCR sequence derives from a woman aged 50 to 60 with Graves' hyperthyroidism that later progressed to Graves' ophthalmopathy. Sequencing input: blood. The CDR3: CAGVRDRSYNEQFF. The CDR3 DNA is TGTGCCGGAGTCCGGGACAGATCCTACAATGAGCAGTTCTTC.